One sample yielded the 8 T cell receptor beta chains listed below, sequenced in a study of tumor and adjacent non-tumor tissue in lung cancer. Three rounds of nested PCR, following a modified ARM-PCR protocol, produced the TCRbeta library. MiXCR, applied by TCRdb to the multiplex PCR reads, yields one record per CDR3 protein. The profile shows 85,000 to 100,000 distinct CDR3 sequences, 67% of them singletons. No cell sorting was done before RNA was extracted from the tissue. The sequenced sample was lung tumor tissue. These receptor sequences come from a man between 60 and 70 years old with non-small cell lung cancer.

The rearrangement joins TRBV6-1 to TRBJ2-7; D is uncertain. Trimming left V 7 bases short and J 2 bases short, with 21 bases between. CDR1 and CDR2 (germline): MNHNS, SASEGT. The CDR3 has 16 residues. CDR3 protein: CASNDRGGFPTYEQYF. CDR3 in DNA: TGTGCCAGCAATGATAGAGGCGGCTTCCCGACCTACGAGCAGTACTTC.

Remarks on this clonotype: Because it lacks the conserved phenylalanine or tryptophan at the end, this CDR3 is likely a read error. It is unclear where the CDR3 begins or ends on the DNA, so no DNA is shown, and the CDR3 is as TCRdb lists it. The gene calls are TRBV6-5 and TRBJ2-5; the table gives TRBD2 as D, unverified against the DNA. The CDR3 is 12 amino acids in total, end residues counted. Germline V CDR1 and CDR2: MNHEY, SVGAGI. The CDR3 is CASSSAGETEYL.

The chain links TRBV5-6 to TRBJ2-7; 8 nucleotides line up with TRBD1. Germline CDR1 is SGHDT and CDR2 is YYEEEE. The CDR3 length is 14 residues. With 5 bases clipped from V and 2 bases from J, the junction kept 6 bases outside the gene matches. CDR3 amino acids: CASSHTGGTYEQYF. The CDR3 DNA reads TGTGCCAGCAGTCATACAGGGGGAACCTACGAGCAGTACTTC.

Worth noting for this clonotype: A much larger clone sits a single nucleotide away, making a read error possible. The chain recombines TRBV28 with TRBJ1-6; no definite D call. Looked up from germline, CDR1 is MDHEN and CDR2 is SYDVKM. The CDR3 extends over 15 amino acids. Deletions cut 5 bases from V and 1 base from J, with 9 bases between. The CDR3 DNA sequence: TGTGCCAGCAGTACTGGAACGTCCTATAATTCACCCCTCCACTTT. Encoded protein: CASSTGTSYNSPLHF.

Concerning this clonotype itself: A read error may account for a junction end that differs from germline. The chain links TRBV29-1 to TRBJ1-1; 7 bases fit TRBD1. CDR3 length: 14 residues. Per germline, CDR1 SQVTM and CDR2 ANQGSEA. The CDR3 sequence: CSVGDRVVNTEAVF. The CDR3, as DNA: TGCAGCGTTGGCGACAGGGTGGTGAACACTGAAGCTGTCTTT.

To note about this clonotype: Its ends do not fully match the called genes, so a read error is possible. The rearrangement links TRBV5-1 to TRBJ1-4; 8 nucleotides align to TRBD1. Germline assignment: CDR1 SGHRS and CDR2 YFSETQ. The length of the CDR3 is 15 residues. DNA of the CDR3: TGCGCCAGCAGAGAAACAGGGGGTGATAATAAAAAACTGTTTTTT. Translation: CASRETGGDNKKLFF.

Worth noting for this clonotype: Since a much larger clone is just one base distant, this may be a read error. The rearrangement links TRBV2 to TRBJ2-7; 8 bases are a match to TRBD2. The ends lost 3 bases at V and 4 bases at J; junction bases unmatched: 8. The CDR3 covers 15 residues. Germline CDR1 SNHLY, CDR2 FYNNEI. DNA of the CDR3: TGTGCCAGCAGTGAGTGGTCTTGCGGGGGGTACGAGCAGTACTTC. Translating gives CASSEWSCGGYEQYF.

The chain recombines TRBV11-1 with TRBJ2-1; D might be TRBD1 (6 bases). The CDR3 runs to 14 residues. V lost 7 bases and J 8 bases, leaving 18 bases between the germline ends. From germline, CDR1 is SGHAT and CDR2 FQDESV (reference sequence). CDR3 sequence: CASNLIGRQDEQFF. The CDR3 DNA follows: TGTGCCAGCAACCTCATAGGGAGACAGGATGAGCAGTTCTTC.